This TCR beta chain was identified in a study of T-cell reconstitution after alpha-beta-depleted transplantation in children. Germline loops: CDR1 MDHEN, CDR2 SYDVKM. CDR3 length: 15 amino acids. With 5 bases clipped from V and 8 bases from J, the junction kept 15 bases outside the gene matches. Preparation of the TCRbeta library involved a method that used unique molecular identifiers. Via MiXCR, TCRdb re-called the PCR reads, giving one row per CDR3 protein. The profile shows around 400,000 distinct CDR3 sequences, around 21% of them singletons. This clonotype showed up just a few times. The clonotype originates from a human donor who donated a stem cell graft to a child with acute myeloid leukemia. The input for sequencing was PBMCs from the stem cell graft donor, taken from the stem cell graft. J is TRBJ2-7 and V is TRBV28, with TRBD2 matching over 7 bases. As DNA, the CDR3 is TGTGCCAGCAGTCCCTCTTTTGGTGGGAGGGCCAAGCAGTACTTC. Protein product: CASSPSFGGRAKQYF.